This T cell receptor (beta chain) was identified in a study of intratumoral heterogeneity in liver cancer. Background for the entire study: Across the full approximately 15-patient cohort, most patients were male and the median age was around 61 years. The study combined RNA-seq, DNA sequencing, TCR-seq and SNP array data from multiple regions of hepatocellular carcinoma specimens to study intratumor heterogeneity. Of the approximately 68 multiregional samples collected from around 14 HCC patients in the overall cohort, 51 were tumoral regions and about 20 were adjacent nontumoral regions. General study outcomes and caveats: Limitations acknowledged by the authors included a relatively low number of patients and under-sampled representation of tumor-infiltrating lymphocytes.

Including cysteine and phenylalanine, the CDR3 has 14 amino acids. The read is trimmed to its CDR3 DNA, 42 bases read in frame from base 1. Compared with germline, V lacks 5 bases and J lacks 6 bases; bases without a gene match: 8. Per the germline V gene, SGHVS is the CDR1 and FQNEAQ is the CDR2. The immunoSEQ assay was used to sequence TCR beta chain CDR3 regions from genomic DNA. Rearranged VDJ segments were amplified with primers that anneal to V and J segments. Per the source publication's procedure: Clonality and richness metrics were computed with the ImmunoSeq Analyzer software. Differentially abundant clones between regions were identified using Fisher's exact test plus a beta-binomial method for added stringency. Not all clones reach the TCRdb copy of this immuneACCESS table, which keeps in-frame sequences only. Checked studies attribute under half of the gap to unresolved V genes and leave the rest unexplained. That table supplies the V and J calls and clone size; D and trimming were determined from the DNA. The sample includes over 5,500 clones, with 68% observed a single time. The ten largest account for around 23% of the sample.

Every patient had early-stage hepatocellular carcinoma and received no therapy prior to surgical resection. The sampled areas showed no macroscopic signs of necrosis or hemorrhage. In a couple of patients, TCR sequencing (ImmunoSeq) was performed on multiple regions. Frozen tissue samples from resection were taken at least 1 cm away from one another. Samples labelled N were derived from nontumoral liver tissue adjacent to the tumor. Genomic DNA was extracted from bulk tissue using the DNeasy blood and tissue kit. Only a few counts were recorded for this clone. Its antigen specificity is not known. No quality values exist for individual bases; no much larger clone is one base distant.

Sequences were derived from tumor-adjacent normal tissue, sampled before any cancer treatment. The chain joins TRBV7-8 to TRBJ1-1; 8 junctional bases match TRBD1. This clonotype originated in a man between 65 and 85 years old with hepatocellular carcinoma. The CDR3 is CASSTQTGDAEAFF. The DNA is as follows: TGTGCCAGCAGCACTCAGACAGGGGACGCTGAAGCTTTCTTT.